This is a list of T cell receptor beta chains from one sample in a study of T cells in Graves' hyperthyroidism and ophthalmopathy. MiXCR, applied by TCRdb to the multiplex PCR reads, yields one record per CDR3 protein. The table shows roughly 400,000 distinct CDR3 sequences, with approximately 14% occurring only once. Sequenced sample: blood. All receptors come from a woman between 18 and 29 years old with Graves' hyperthyroidism that later progressed to Graves' ophthalmopathy. The CDR3 runs from the conserved cysteine through the conserved F or W. Fields, in order: clone size, D gene, J gene, V gene, CDR3 DNA, CDR3 protein. The D gene is left open where the match is weak. Only part of the rows carry a size: once, few, many, or a class if the clone is expanded.

>few|TRBD2|TRBJ2-7|TRBV4-3
TGCGCCAGCAGCCGCGGGACTAGCGGGATGGGCGATGAGCAGTACTTC
CASSRGTSGMGDEQYF
>many|.|TRBJ2-5|TRBV5-1
TGCGCCAGCAGTTACGGAAATACCGGGATTCAAGAGACCCAGTACTTC
CASSYGNTGIQETQYF
>.|TRBD1|TRBJ1-5|TRBV6-1
TGTGCCAGCAGAAGACAGGGTAACAATCAGGCCCAGCATTTT
CASRRQGNNQAQHF
>many|TRBD2|TRBJ2-3|TRBV10-3
TGTGCCATCAGCCCGGGGGGGGGCACAGATACGCAGTATTTT
CAISPGGGTDTQYF
>many|.|TRBJ2-1|TRBV12-3/TRBV12-4
TGTGCCAGCAGTTTACTGGGTGAGCAGTTCTTC
CASSLLGEQFF
>.|.|TRBJ2-7|TRBV9
TGTGCCAGCAGCGTAGAGGCTAGCTACGAGCAGTACTTC
CASSVEASYEQYF
>many|.|TRBJ1-1|TRBV28
TGTGCCAGCAGTTTGCCCACCGGACAGTTTGAAGCTTTCTTT
CASSLPTGQFEAFF
>.|.|TRBJ2-7|TRBV29-1
TGCAGCGTTGAATTGGGTGAGATCATTTCCAGCTCCTACGAGCAGTACTTC
CSVELGEIISSSYEQYF
>.|TRBD1|TRBJ1-1|TRBV19
TGTGCCAGTAGGATTTCCGGGACAGGCAACACTGAAGCTTTCTTT
CASRISGTGNTEAFF
>few|TRBD2|TRBJ2-7|TRBV20-1
TGCAGTGCTAAGGGACTAGCGGGAAGCGAGCAGTACTTC
CSAKGLAGSEQYF
>.|.|TRBJ2-3|TRBV7-9
TGTGCCAGCAGCACAACAGATTGGCAGGACCCCTCATCTAGCACAGATACGCAGTATTTT
CASSTTDWQDPSSSTDTQYF
>.|.|TRBJ1-5|TRBV3-1
TGTGCCAGCAGCCAGGGGAGGGGGTTAGGCCAGCCCCGACATTTT
CASSQGRGLGQPRHF
>.|.|TRBJ1-6|TRBV5-1
TGCGCCAGCAGCTTGAGTCGGCAGGGTCGTTCACCCCTCCACTTT
CASSLSRQGRSPLHF
>many|.|TRBJ2-3|TRBV12-3/TRBV12-4
TGTGCCAGCAGTCCGGGCCCCAGCGCTTTACGGGCTAGCACAGATACGCAGTATTTT
CASSPGPSALRASTDTQYF
>.|TRBD2|TRBJ2-1|TRBV20-1
TGCAGTGCTCAAAATAGCGGGAGGGCCGGCAATGAGCAGTTCTTC
CSAQNSGRAGNEQFF
>many|TRBD2|TRBJ2-1|TRBV10-3
TGTGCCATCAGTGAGTCACCTAGCGGGAGCTCCTACAATGAGCAGTTCTTC
CAISESPSGSSYNEQFF
>few|.|TRBJ2-7|TRBV13
TGTGCCAGCAGCTTGGGGCTATCGGTCTACGAGCAGTACTTC
CASSLGLSVYEQYF
>.|.|TRBJ2-1|TRBV5-6
TGTGCCAGCAGCTTGGGAGGCAGGGACAATGAGCAGTTCTTC
CASSLGGRDNEQFF
>few|TRBD2|TRBJ2-5|TRBV29-1
TGCAGCGTCGAGCGGGAGGGCCGAGAGACCCAGTACTTC
CSVEREGRETQYF